This T cell receptor beta chain is from a study of shared clonotypes between healthy human individuals. At the level of the study: The donor group consisted of two women and a few men, aged 18 to 49.

This CDR3 has 16 residues. Germline CDR1 reads MDHEN; CDR2 reads SYDVKM. V lost 4 bases and J 3 bases, leaving 16 bases between the germline ends. Produced via immunoSEQ multiplex PCR; TCRdb's table is partial and in-frame only. The sample gives roughly 2,500,000 clones, 93% of which show up once; approximately 0.37% is in the top ten. The receptor was derived from a man aged 18 to 29 in good health. Some clones in this sample may be carry-over from other donors' samples. The sequenced sample was naive CD4+ T cells from PBMCs. Subset denoted: CD45RA+ positively selected. The V call is TRBV28, the J call TRBJ2-1, with a weak D call TRBD1 (6 bases). The CDR3 spells CASSSTGPRDYNEQFF. The CDR3 DNA reads TGTGCCAGCAGTTCGACAGGCCCGAGGGACTACAATGAGCAGTTCTTC.